This T cell receptor beta chain was sequenced during a study of CD8+CD57+ T cells in acquired aplastic anemia. At the level of the study: The sorted CD4+ and CD8+ cells yielded an average approximately 3.2 ug of DNA. CD4+ reads averaged roughly 9.8 million in healthy donors. Study observations and caveats: Found in both controls and patients were 25 to 35 CD8+ CDR3 sequences. Significant differences in CD8+ Simpson's diversity were not observed between patients and controls.

Genomic DNA acted as the template from which TCR beta VDJ combination and CDR3 sequence profiling were carried out. TCRdb reanalysed the reads using MiXCR and keeps one entry per CDR3 protein. The table shows a few hundred thousand distinct CDR3 sequences, with 65% to 75% occurring only once. With respect to this clonotype: Its target is not known.

V lost 5 bases and J lost 14, with 24 bases in between. The CDR3 is 14 amino acids. Germline V gene lookup returns CDR1 SGHTA and CDR2 FQGNSA. The sequencing sample was made of sorted CD4+, CD8+, or CD8+CD57+ T cells (not recorded which) from PBMCs. This receptor was obtained from a human donor in good health, serving as a control. The V gene is TRBV7-2, the J gene TRBJ2-5; D possibly corresponds to TRBD1 (5 bases). CDR3 loop: CASSATQGRDSHYF. Here the CDR3 DNA reads TGTGCCAGCAGCGCGACCCAGGGCCGAGATAGCCACTACTTC.